One TCR beta chain is described in this entry. Its antigen is not identified. The data are from a study of OX40 agonist ivuxolimab in advanced cancers. Overall study context: In this cohort, patients received ivuxolimab, an agonistic anti-OX40 (CD134) antibody. Hepatocellular carcinoma, melanoma, renal cell or head and neck cancer was diagnosed in the dose-escalation patients.

The data were produced by immunoSEQ multiplex PCR, yet TCRdb's version contains in-frame clones alone and is incomplete. This table has 84,000 or so clones, about four fifths appearing once. Study observations and caveats: CD8+ T cells averaged more expanded clones than CD4+.

This sample comprised CD4+ or CD8+ T cells sorted from blood, obtained in a trial of the OX40 agonist ivuxolimab. The origin of this receptor is an adult with an advanced solid tumor such as melanoma, head and neck, liver or kidney cancer.

CDR3 DNA: TGTGCCAGCACCCGGGGAGGATTGGGGGGGAACACCGGGGAGCTGTTTTTT. Residues: CASTRGGLGGNTGELFF. V gene TRBV5-4 combines with J gene TRBJ2-2, with a tentative D call TRBD2 (6 bases). V was shortened by 6 bases and J by 1 base, with 19 bases between the two germline ends. Germline V lookup: CDR1 SGHNT, CDR2 YYREEE (reference sequence). This CDR3 is built from 17 residues.